This TCR beta chain is drawn from a study of early T cells in non-severe SARS-CoV-2 infection. Study-wide results and limits: VDJdb-based matching was biased toward anti-spike CD8 responses and missed private and CD4 specificities.

MiXCR was run by TCRdb on the 5' RACE reads, yielding one entry per CDR3 protein. The sample yields more than 60,000 distinct CDR3 sequences, just under 5% seen once. CDR1 and CDR2 (germline): SQVTM, ANQGSEA. The CDR3 is 13 residues long. The ends were cut back, 1 base at V and 3 bases at J, with 8 bases in the middle. This clonotype has a count of ten or more. Antigen specificity is unknown. Sequences were obtained from whole blood. This sequence originates from an adult who was a healthcare worker with PCR-confirmed SARS-CoV-2 infection or an uninfected control (not recorded which). V usage is TRBV29-1 and J usage is TRBJ2-3; D unclear. CDR3 nucleotide sequence: TGCAGCGTTGAAGGGGTGCGGACAGATACGCAGTATTTT. Translated: CSVEGVRTDTQYF.